The text below deals with one T cell receptor (beta chain). It lacks a known antigen. Base quality data are lacking; no much larger clone is found one base away. Whole blood was collected in K2EDTA tubes by collaborating institutions according to the institutions' own protocols. Collaborator samples were shipped for TCRbeta analysis as frozen whole blood, isolated PBMCs, or DNA extracted from either sample type. CDR1 and CDR2, looked up from the germline V gene (reference sequence), are SEHNR and FQNEAQ. Its CDR3 holds 14 amino acids, cysteine through phenylalanine. The retained sequence is limited to the CDR3, 42 bases, with the frame set at the first base. Trimming at the junction amounts to 1 base on V and 7 bases on J, and the germline ends lie 13 bases apart. These data originate in a study of blood T cell repertoires in COVID-19 (dated by TCRdb to about 2020). Background on the whole study: Samples from collaborators originated in the United States, Italy and Spain and spanned both the acute and convalescent phases of COVID-19. The sample metadata nearly always contained a de-identified subject ID, COVID-19 status, age in years and sex. The material from the prospective study consisted of cDNA or gDNA derived from T cells, B-cell-depleted T cells, or PBMCs. The samples were drawn from the first 160 participants of the ongoing ImmuneRACE study and from under 1,500 subjects provided by 6 global collaborators. Deeply sampled blood TCRbeta repertoires from subjects exposed to, actively infected with, or recovered from COVID-19 were included in the dataset. The repertoires were released in a freely available public database intended as a resource for research on the immune response to SARS-CoV-2. Where available, HLA class I and class II types were obtained from metadata supplied by the sample provider rather than from assay-based typing. Results the study describes overall, beyond this receptor: Clinical and demographic metadata were provided uncurated, with the amount varying by source and participant.

The immunoSEQ Assay, a bias-controlled multiplex PCR, was used to amplify TCRbeta CDR3 regions from genomic DNA. As for the original processing: Nucleated cell counts per sample were estimated from amplification of reference gene primers within the assay. To quantify the absolute abundance of each unique TCRbeta CDR3 rearrangement, sequence reads were collapsed and filtered. For each sample, productive Simpson clonality was calculated as the square root of Simpson's diversity index across productive rearrangements. The source is immuneACCESS, and TCRdb retained only in-frame sequences with V and J called. Part of the clones is not carried over; for the studies checked, unresolved V genes explain less than half of this, and the remainder is unexplained. V and J calls and clone size are given by that table; D and trimming were obtained from the DNA. The sample yields around 120,000 clones; 65% to 80% were counted once. The ten largest clones represent less than 25% of the sample.

The source material was peripheral blood. The chain links TRBV7-9 with TRBJ1-1; the D gene cannot be resolved reliably. The sequence was obtained from a man aged 65 to 85 with active or convalescent COVID-19. The CDR3 in this case is CASSLGRGYSEAFF. The nucleotides are TGTGCCAGCAGCTTAGGGCGCGGGTACAGTGAAGCTTTCTTT.